Shown below are 32 T cell receptor beta chains from a single sample sequenced in a study of cytomegalovirus exposure and HLA in healthy donors. Primers: 60 Vbeta forward and 13 Jbeta reverse. This table comes from immunoSEQ multiplex PCR, and its TCRdb copy is limited to in-frame clones, with some not included. The sample holds over 130,000 clones, roughly 62% seen once. Material for sequencing was PBMCs. These receptors all stem from a male donor in good health and CMV-seronegative.

V gene TRBV7-9 combines with J gene TRBJ2-1; no definite D call. This CDR3 is 15 amino acids long. V lost 5 bases, J lost 2 bases, and 13 bases lay in between. Germline assignment: CDR1 SEHNR and CDR2 FQNEAQ (reference sequence). In nucleotides, the CDR3 is TGTGCCAGCAGCCCAGGTGGTTCGCCCTACAATGAGCAGTTCTTC. Translated, it gives CASSPGGSPYNEQFF.

The chain uses TRBV2 and TRBJ2-1, with 8 bases that match TRBD2. CDR1 SNHLY and CDR2 FYNNEI come from the germline V gene. Germline trimming cut 2 bases from V and 5 bases from J; bases unmatched to any gene: 5. The CDR3 contains 15 residues. The CDR3 loop reads CASSERGGDHNEQFF. CDR3 DNA sequence: TGTGCCAGCAGTGAACGGGGGGGGGACCACAATGAGCAGTTCTTC.

As to this clone: Other DNA sequences from this sample encode an identical CDR3 as well. The chain links TRBV9 to TRBJ2-3; a weak D match, TRBD1 (5 bases). This CDR3 spans 16 amino acids. With 0 bases removed from V and 0 bases from J, the gap between germline ends came to 11 bases. Germline CDR1 and CDR2: SGDLS and YYNGEE. The CDR3 loop is CASSVDGQGSTDTQYF. CDR3 DNA sequence: TGTGCCAGCAGCGTAGATGGTCAGGGTAGCACAGATACGCAGTATTTT.

This clone has a handful of counts. The genes are TRBV4-1 and TRBJ2-1; D may be TRBD2 (6 bases). Germline CDR1 is MGHRA and CDR2 is YSYEKL. The ends were cut back, 4 bases at V and 4 bases at J, with 23 bases in the middle. The CDR3 spans 18 residues. CDR3 protein: CASSPSPGGTSTYNEQFF. For the CDR3, the DNA is TGCGCCAGCAGCCCCAGCCCTGGAGGGACTTCAACTTACAATGAGCAGTTCTTC.

This clone was detected once. The CDR3 sequence: CASSFGEPGDGKLFF. CDR3 in DNA: TGCGCCAGCAGTTTCGGGGAGCCCGGCGACGGAAAACTGTTTTTT. This chain joins TRBV5-1 and TRBJ1-4, with D unresolved. This CDR3 is 15 amino acids long. Trimming pared 5 bases from V and 10 bases from J, leaving 21 bases between. Germline V gene sequence: CDR1 SGHRS, CDR2 YFSETQ. Combining the CDR3 with reference TRBV5-1 and TRBJ1-4 gives the whole variable domain KAGVTQTPRYLIKTRGQQVTLSCSPISGHRSVSWYQQTPGQGLQFLFEYFSETQRNKGNFPGRFSGRQFSNSRSEMNVSTLELGDSALYLCASSFGEPGDGKLFFGSGTQLSVL.

This sequence joins TRBV6-5 and TRBJ2-7; D possibly corresponds to TRBD2 (7 bases). The CDR3 consists of 15 residues. Trimming stripped 2 bases from V and 5 bases from J, with 16 bases between. CDR1 MNHEY and CDR2 SVGAGI come from the germline V gene. CDR3 sequence: CASSYIRGAGHEQYF. For the CDR3, the DNA is TGTGCCAGCAGTTACATCCGGGGGGCAGGCCACGAGCAGTACTTC.

The chain couples TRBV7-8 to TRBJ1-2, with 10 bases matching TRBD1. V was clipped by 3 bases and J by 2 bases; unmatched bases: 3. Germline V gene data show CDR1 as SGHVS and CDR2 as FQNEAQ. The CDR3 is 15 residues long. CDR3 nucleotide sequence: TGTGCCAGCAGCTTGGCGGGACAGGGGAACTATGGCTACACCTTC. Protein sequence: CASSLAGQGNYGYTF.

For the CDR3, the DNA is TGTGCCAGCAGCTTTAGGGAGGCCTCCTACGAGCAGTACTTC. As protein: CASSFREASYEQYF. The J gene is TRBJ2-5, the V gene TRBV7-9; possibly TRBD2 for D (6 bases). The J call could be wrong; TRBJ2-7 is a better fit for the DNA end. Germline V gene data show CDR1 as SEHNR and CDR2 as FQNEAQ (reference sequence). The CDR3 is made up of 14 amino acids.

The chain employs TRBV29-1 and TRBJ2-1; possible D gene TRBD1, 5 bases. This CDR3 is built from 15 residues. Germline V gene sequence: CDR1 SQVTM, CDR2 ANQGSEA. The V and J ends lost 3 bases and 8 bases respectively, with 20 bases between them. The CDR3 region has the DNA TGCAGCGTTGAGGGGCGAGCAGGTACCTTCTATGAGCAGTTCTTC. Amino acid sequence: CSVEGRAGTFYEQFF.

The rearrangement uses TRBV7-2 and TRBJ2-7, with 14 positions matching TRBD2. CDR1 is SGHTA, CDR2 FQGNSA, per germline. The length of the CDR3 is 15 residues. After removal of 3 bases from V and 4 bases from J, the junction contained 2 bases not matched to a gene. Here the CDR3 reads CASSFGTSGGYEQYF. The DNA for the CDR3 is TGTGCCAGCAGCTTCGGGACTAGCGGGGGATACGAGCAGTACTTC.

This clone was counted only a few times. The genes are TRBV28 and TRBJ1-2; 8 positions agree with TRBD1. Trimming removed 6 bases from V and 6 bases from J; junction bases left unmatched: 6. CDR3 length equals 13 residues. The germline gives CDR1 MDHEN, CDR2 SYDVKM. The CDR3 is CASRPQGADGYTF. CDR3 DNA: TGTGCCAGCAGGCCTCAGGGGGCGGATGGCTACACCTTC.

The chain has TRBV30 and TRBJ1-1, with a possible D match to TRBD1 (5 bases). V lost 5 bases, J lost 2 bases, and 9 bases lay in between. The CDR3 length is 12 residues. The germline V gene has CDR1 GTSNPN and CDR2 SVGIG (reference sequence). The CDR3 region has the DNA TGTGCCTGGGACAGCCTAAACACTGAAGCTTTCTTT. Translating it yields CAWDSLNTEAFF.

This clone was observed a few times. This chain connects TRBV18 to TRBJ1-1; D perhaps matches TRBD1 (5 bases). The germline V and J ends were trimmed by 4 bases and 2 bases, with 17 bases remaining between them. Per the germline V gene, CDR1 is KGHSH and CDR2 is LQKENI. The CDR3 covers 16 residues. The chain's CDR3 is CASSQMEGMGNTEAFF. The CDR3 nucleotides read TGTGCCAGCTCACAAATGGAGGGGATGGGCAACACTGAAGCTTTCTTT.

The V gene is TRBV29-1, the J gene TRBJ1-1; D is unclear. V lost 4 bases to trimming and J lost 0 bases, with 9 bases between them. CDR1 and CDR2 from the germline V gene are SQVTM and ANQGSEA. The CDR3 length is 13 residues. In nucleotides, the CDR3 is TGCAGCGTTGTTCTAGAGGTGAACACTGAAGCTTTCTTT. It translates to CSVVLEVNTEAFF.

V usage is TRBV6-6 and J usage is TRBJ1-5, with TRBD1 identical over 9 bases. The J segment lost 7 bases and the V segment lost 6 bases, leaving 7 bases of the junction unmatched. The germline CDR1 and CDR2 sequences are MNHNY and SVGAGI (reference sequence). This CDR3 comprises 14 residues. For the CDR3, the DNA is TGTGCCAGCAGCTTCCGGACAGGGGAACAGCCCCAGCATTTT. This translates into CASSFRTGEQPQHF.

The chain combines TRBV7-8 with TRBJ1-5, with D maybe TRBD1 (5 bases). The V gene's germline CDR1 is SGHVS and CDR2 FQNEAQ. CDR3 size: 12 residues. V lost 5 bases, J lost 11 bases, and 13 bases lay in between. CDR3 sequence reads: CASSPGGSAQHF. The CDR3 nucleotides read TGTGCCAGCAGCCCCGGGGGGTCGGCCCAGCATTTT.

The rearrangement joins TRBV11-2 to TRBJ2-7; no firm D call. Germline lookup yields CDR1 SGHAT and CDR2 FQNNGV. Trimming stripped 2 bases from V and 3 bases from J, with 11 bases between. The CDR3 totals 14 residues. CDR3 protein: CASSLIQASYEQYF. CDR3 sequence (DNA): TGTGCCAGCAGCTTAATCCAGGCAAGCTACGAGCAGTACTTC.

This clone was seen a few times. This sequence joins TRBV27 and TRBJ1-4; D might be TRBD1 (6 bases). The V end was cut by 7 bases, the J end by 11 bases, with 23 bases between. This CDR3 is 15 amino acids long. Germline CDR1 reads MNHEY; CDR2 reads SMNVEV (reference sequence). CDR3 nucleotide sequence: TGTGCCAGCACCCAATCGGGGGGGGCCAGATACAAACTGTTTTTT. This encodes CASTQSGGARYKLFF.

The chain uses TRBV18 and TRBJ2-2; 11 nucleotides match TRBD2. Germline CDR1 KGHSH, CDR2 LQKENI. The trim removed 4 bases at V and 1 base at J, leaving 2 bases unmatched. This CDR3 contains 16 residues. The chain's CDR3 is CASSLGLAGNTGELFF. As DNA, the CDR3 is TGTGCCAGCTCACTCGGACTAGCGGGGAACACCGGGGAGCTGTTTTTT.

The chain uses TRBV5-1 and TRBJ2-2; a weak D match, TRBD2 (5 bases). Germline assignment: CDR1 SGHRS and CDR2 YFSETQ. There are 15 residues in the CDR3. V lost 4 bases and J 0 bases, leaving 10 bases between the germline ends. The CDR3 spells CASSRTDSNTGELFF. CDR3 DNA: TGCGCCAGCAGCCGGACTGATTCGAACACCGGGGAGCTGTTTTTT.

V and J are TRBV27 and TRBJ2-7; 7 nucleotides line up with TRBD1. Germline assignment: CDR1 MNHEY and CDR2 SMNVEV (reference sequence). The V gene end was trimmed by 4 bases and the J gene end by 3 bases; junction bases not matched to a gene: 9. The CDR3 extends over 15 amino acids. CDR3 DNA: TGTGCCAGCAGTTGGGACAGCCTAGGGAGCTACGAGCAGTACTTC. Its protein product is CASSWDSLGSYEQYF.

V is TRBV19 and J is TRBJ2-1, with D perhaps matching TRBD1 (5 bases). The CDR3 contains 14 residues. Trimming pared 1 base from V and 9 bases from J, leaving 13 bases between. The germline V gene encodes CDR1 LNHDA and CDR2 SQIVND (reference sequence). CDR3 DNA: TGTGCCAGTAGTATAGTGCCCAGGGTCGGTGAGCAGTTCTTC. Translating gives CASSIVPRVGEQFF.

This chain connects TRBV5-1 to TRBJ1-6; weak D call: TRBD1 (6 bases). V was trimmed by 8 bases and J by 6 bases, leaving 18 bases between them. Germline CDR1 SGHRS, CDR2 YFSETQ. CDR3 size: 15 residues. CDR3 nucleotide sequence: TGCGCCAGTCAGGGGCCCGCGGGGGGTAATTCACCCCTCCACTTT. Amino acid sequence: CASQGPAGGNSPLHF.

The chain has TRBV18 and TRBJ1-2; 9 bases line up with TRBD1. Per the germline V gene, CDR1 is KGHSH and CDR2 is LQKENI. With 4 bases clipped from V and 6 bases from J, the junction kept 6 bases outside the gene matches. This CDR3 is 14 amino acids long. This CDR3 is CASSHPDRGNGYTF. In DNA, the CDR3 is TGTGCCAGCTCACACCCGGACAGGGGAAATGGCTACACCTTC. Full variable domain (remainder filled in from reference TRBV18 and TRBJ1-2): NAGVMQNPRHLVRRRGQEARLRCSPMKGHSHVYWYRQLPEEGLKFMVYLQKENIIDESGMPKERFSAEFPKEGPSILRIQQVVRGDSAAYFCASSHPDRGNGYTFGSGTRLTVV.

The genes are TRBV19 and TRBJ1-1, with TRBD1 as a possible D gene (6 bases). Trimming removed 3 bases from V and 0 bases from J, with 8 bases in between. The CDR3 covers 14 residues. Germline CDR1 LNHDA, CDR2 SQIVND (reference sequence). The CDR3 region is CASSMGHLNTEAFF. Here the CDR3 DNA reads TGTGCCAGTAGTATGGGACACCTGAACACTGAAGCTTTCTTT.

This clone was counted a few times. This sequence joins TRBV7-2 and TRBJ1-2; D is unresolved. Between the trimmed V and J ends, which lost 8 bases and 7 bases, there was a span of 11 bases. The CDR3 contains 11 residues. CDR1 SGHTA and CDR2 FQGNSA come from the germline V gene. CDR3 residues: CASRREVGYTF. As DNA, the CDR3 is TGTGCCAGCCGTCGAGAGGTTGGCTACACCTTC.

The chain joins TRBV18 to TRBJ2-1; D ambiguous. This CDR3 region has 15 residues. Trimming shortened V by 4 bases and J by 5 bases, and 15 bases separated the two germline ends. Germline loops: CDR1 KGHSH, CDR2 LQKENI. In DNA form, the CDR3 reads TGTGCCAGCTCACTGCGTCCGAACTCTAACAATGAGCAGTTCTTC. It codes for CASSLRPNSNNEQFF.

This chain's CDR3 is CASSLYGPLHSGNTIYF. The CDR3 DNA reads TGTGCCAGCAGTTTATATGGGCCTCTACACTCTGGAAACACCATATATTTT. V is TRBV28 and J is TRBJ1-3; D is uncertain. CDR1 is MDHEN and CDR2 is SYDVKM in the germline V gene. The CDR3 loop spans 17 amino acids. V was trimmed by 1 base and J by 0 bases, leaving 13 bases between them.

The chain joins TRBV11-2 to TRBJ2-7, with 7 nucleotides matching TRBD1. After removal of 0 bases from V and 0 bases from J, the junction contained 8 bases not matched to a gene. From germline, CDR1 is SGHAT and CDR2 FQNNGV. This CDR3 contains 17 residues. The CDR3 loop reads CASSLDEGRGISYEQYF. CDR3 DNA: TGTGCCAGCAGCTTAGATGAAGGCAGGGGGATCTCCTACGAGCAGTACTTC.

In DNA form, the CDR3 reads TGTGCCAGTAGTATAGGCCACTATCGGGGTGGCACTGAAGCTTTCTTT. Translated, it gives CASSIGHYRGGTEAFF. The chain couples TRBV19 to TRBJ1-1; D ambiguous. The V and J ends lost 1 base and 4 bases respectively, with 16 bases between them. CDR3 length: 16 amino acids. Germline CDR1 LNHDA, CDR2 SQIVND (reference sequence).

This clone appeared a few times. The chain is built from TRBV5-4 and TRBJ2-5; 10 bases align to TRBD1. From germline, CDR1 is SGHNT and CDR2 YYREEE (reference sequence). The CDR3 has 15 amino acids. Losses at the gene ends were 0 bases for V and 5 bases for J; bases not matched to a gene: 4. CDR3 DNA sequence: TGTGCCAGCAGCTTGGAGGGACAGGGGAGGGAGACCCAGTACTTC. Its translation: CASSLEGQGRETQYF.

This chain joins TRBV11-2 and TRBJ2-1, with D possibly matching TRBD2 (7 bases). The CDR3 loop spans 15 amino acids. V dropped 5 bases and J dropped 4 bases, with 15 bases sitting between them. Germline CDR1 SGHAT, CDR2 FQNNGV. The CDR3 spells CASSQGRGDYNEQFF. DNA of the CDR3: TGTGCCAGCAGCCAGGGGAGGGGAGATTACAATGAGCAGTTCTTC.